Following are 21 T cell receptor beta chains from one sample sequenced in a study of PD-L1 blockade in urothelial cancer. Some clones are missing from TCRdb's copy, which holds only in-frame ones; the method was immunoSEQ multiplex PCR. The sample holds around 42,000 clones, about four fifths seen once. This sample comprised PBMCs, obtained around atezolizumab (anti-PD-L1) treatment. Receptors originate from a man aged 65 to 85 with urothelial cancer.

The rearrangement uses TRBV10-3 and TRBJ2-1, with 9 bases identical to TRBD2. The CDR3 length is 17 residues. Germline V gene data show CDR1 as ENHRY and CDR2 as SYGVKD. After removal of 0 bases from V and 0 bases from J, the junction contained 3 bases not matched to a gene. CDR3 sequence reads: CAISESVSGSSYNEQFF. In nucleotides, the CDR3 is TGTGCCATCAGTGAGTCGGTTAGCGGGAGCTCCTACAATGAGCAGTTCTTC.

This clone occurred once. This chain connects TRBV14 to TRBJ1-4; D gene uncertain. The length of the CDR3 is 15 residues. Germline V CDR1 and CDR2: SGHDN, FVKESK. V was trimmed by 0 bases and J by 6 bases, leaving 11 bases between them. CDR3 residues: CASSQEELSYEKLFF. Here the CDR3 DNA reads TGTGCCAGCAGCCAAGAAGAACTTTCATATGAAAAACTGTTTTTT.

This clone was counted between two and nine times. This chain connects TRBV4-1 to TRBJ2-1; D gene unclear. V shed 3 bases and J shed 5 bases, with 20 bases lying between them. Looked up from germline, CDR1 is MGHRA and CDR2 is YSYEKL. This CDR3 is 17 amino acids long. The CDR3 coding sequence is TGCGCCAGCAGCCAGAACCGGATAACCCGGCGGCACAATGAGCAGTTCTTC. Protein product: CASSQNRITRRHNEQFF.

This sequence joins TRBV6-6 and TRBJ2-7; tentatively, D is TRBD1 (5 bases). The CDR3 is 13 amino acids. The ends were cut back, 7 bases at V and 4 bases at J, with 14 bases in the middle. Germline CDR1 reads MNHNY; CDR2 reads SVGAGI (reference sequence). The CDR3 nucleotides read TGTGCCAGCAAACTCGGACACCTATACGAGCAGTACTTC. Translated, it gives CASKLGHLYEQYF.

CDR3 DNA: TGTGCCAGCAGCTCAGAAATCGACGGACCCCGGGGGAGGAATGAGCAGTTCTTC. It translates to CASSSEIDGPRGRNEQFF. The chain carries TRBV7-6 and TRBJ2-1; possible D gene TRBD2, 6 bases. The CDR3 contains 18 residues. V gave up 4 bases and J gave up 7 bases, with 26 bases separating them. Germline V gives CDR1 SGHVS, CDR2 FNYEAQ.

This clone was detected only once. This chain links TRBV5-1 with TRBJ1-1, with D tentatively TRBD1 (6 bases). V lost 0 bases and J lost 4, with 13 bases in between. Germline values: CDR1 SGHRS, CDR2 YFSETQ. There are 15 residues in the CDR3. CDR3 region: CASSLAQTGTTEAFF. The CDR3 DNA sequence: TGCGCCAGCAGCTTGGCCCAAACAGGGACCACTGAAGCTTTCTTT.

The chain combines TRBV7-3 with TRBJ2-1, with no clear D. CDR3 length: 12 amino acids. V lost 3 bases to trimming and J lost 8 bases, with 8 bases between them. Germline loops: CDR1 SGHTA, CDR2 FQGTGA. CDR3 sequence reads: CASSLTEDEQFF. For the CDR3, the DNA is TGTGCCAGCAGCTTGACCGAGGATGAGCAGTTCTTC. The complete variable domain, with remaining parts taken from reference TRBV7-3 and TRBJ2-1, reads GAGVSQTPSNKVTEKGKYVELRCDPISGHTALYWYRQSLGQGPEFLIYFQGTGAADDSGLPNDRFFAVRPEGSVSTLKIQRTERGDSAVYLCASSLTEDEQFFGPGTRLTVL.

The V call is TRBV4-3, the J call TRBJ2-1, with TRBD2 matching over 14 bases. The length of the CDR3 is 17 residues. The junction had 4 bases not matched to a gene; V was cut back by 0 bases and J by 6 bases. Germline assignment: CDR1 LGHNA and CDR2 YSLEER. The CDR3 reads CASSQEWTSGRTNEQFF. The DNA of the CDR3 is TGCGCCAGCAGCCAAGAGTGGACTAGCGGGAGGACCAATGAGCAGTTCTTC.

The CDR3, as DNA: TGTGCCAGCAGATTGGACTTCGGCTACACCTTC. It codes for CASRLDFGYTF. The chain has TRBV25-1 and TRBJ1-2; no definite D call. The CDR3 extends over 11 amino acids. The ends were cut back, 6 bases at V and 8 bases at J, with 10 bases in the middle. Germline CDR1 reads MGHDK; CDR2 reads SYGVNS.

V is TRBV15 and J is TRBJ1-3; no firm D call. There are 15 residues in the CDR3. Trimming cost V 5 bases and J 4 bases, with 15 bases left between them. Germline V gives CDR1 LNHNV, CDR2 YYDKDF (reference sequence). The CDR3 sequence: CATSPTFIQGNTIYF. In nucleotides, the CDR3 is TGTGCCACCAGCCCGACATTTATACAGGGAAACACCATATATTTT.

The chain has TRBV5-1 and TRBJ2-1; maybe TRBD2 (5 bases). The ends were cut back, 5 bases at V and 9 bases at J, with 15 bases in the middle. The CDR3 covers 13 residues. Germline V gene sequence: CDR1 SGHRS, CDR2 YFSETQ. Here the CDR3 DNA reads TGCGCCAGCAGGCCTCAATTGGCGGGTGAGCAGTTCTTC. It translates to CASRPQLAGEQFF.

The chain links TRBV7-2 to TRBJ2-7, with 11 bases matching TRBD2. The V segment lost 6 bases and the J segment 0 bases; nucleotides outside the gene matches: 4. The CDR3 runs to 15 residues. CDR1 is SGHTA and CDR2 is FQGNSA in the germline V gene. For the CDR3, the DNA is TGTGCCAGCAGACCTACTAGCGGGAGCTCCTACGAGCAGTACTTC. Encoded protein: CASRPTSGSSYEQYF.

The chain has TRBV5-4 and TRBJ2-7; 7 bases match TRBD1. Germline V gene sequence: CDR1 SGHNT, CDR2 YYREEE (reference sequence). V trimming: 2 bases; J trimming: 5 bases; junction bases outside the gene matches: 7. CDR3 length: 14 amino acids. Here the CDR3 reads CASSFNQGDHEQYF. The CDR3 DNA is TGTGCCAGCAGCTTTAACCAGGGGGACCACGAGCAGTACTTC.

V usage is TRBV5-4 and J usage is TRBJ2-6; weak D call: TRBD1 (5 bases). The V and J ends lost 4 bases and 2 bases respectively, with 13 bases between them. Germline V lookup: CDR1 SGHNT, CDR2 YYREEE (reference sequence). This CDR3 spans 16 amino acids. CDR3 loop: CASSPQGGTGANVLTF. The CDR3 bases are TGTGCCAGCAGCCCGCAGGGTGGAACTGGGGCCAACGTCCTGACTTTC.

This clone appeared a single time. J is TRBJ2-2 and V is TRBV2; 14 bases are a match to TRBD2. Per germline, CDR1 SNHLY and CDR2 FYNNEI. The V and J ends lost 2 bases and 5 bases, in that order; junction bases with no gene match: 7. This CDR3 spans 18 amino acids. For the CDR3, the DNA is TGTGCCAGCAGTGAATTTGGGACTAGCGGGAGAGGAACCGGGGAGCTGTTTTTT. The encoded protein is CASSEFGTSGRGTGELFF.

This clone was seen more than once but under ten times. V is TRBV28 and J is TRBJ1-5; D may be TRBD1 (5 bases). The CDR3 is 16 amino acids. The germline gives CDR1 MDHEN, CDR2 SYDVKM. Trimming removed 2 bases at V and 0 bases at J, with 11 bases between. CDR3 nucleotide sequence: TGTGCCAGCAGTTTAAGGGGATTTTATAGCAATCAGCCCCAGCATTTT. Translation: CASSLRGFYSNQPQHF. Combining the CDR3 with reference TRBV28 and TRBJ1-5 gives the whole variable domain DVKVTQSSRYLVKRTGEKVFLECVQDMDHENMFWYRQDPGLGLRLIYFSYDVKMKEKGDIPEGYSVSREKKERFSLILESASTNQTSMYLCASSLRGFYSNQPQHFGDGTRLSIL.

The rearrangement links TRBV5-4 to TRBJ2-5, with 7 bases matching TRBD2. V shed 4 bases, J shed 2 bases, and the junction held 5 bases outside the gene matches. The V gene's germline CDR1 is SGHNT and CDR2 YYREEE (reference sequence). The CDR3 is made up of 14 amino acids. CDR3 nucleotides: TGTGCCAGCAGCCACGACGGGGGGCAAGAGACCCAGTACTTC. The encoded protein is CASSHDGGQETQYF.

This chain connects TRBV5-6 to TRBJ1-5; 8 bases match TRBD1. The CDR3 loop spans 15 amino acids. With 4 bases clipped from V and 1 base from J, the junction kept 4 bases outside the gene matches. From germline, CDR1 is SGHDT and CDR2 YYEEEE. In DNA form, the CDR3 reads TGTGCCAGCAGCAGGACAGGGTGGAGCAATCAGCCCCAGCATTTT. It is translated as CASSRTGWSNQPQHF. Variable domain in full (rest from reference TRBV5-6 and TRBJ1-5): DAGVTQSPTHLIKTRGQQVTLRCSPKSGHDTVSWYQQALGQGPQFIFQYYEEEERQRGNFPDRFSGHQFPNYSSELNVNALLLGDSALYLCASSRTGWSNQPQHFGDGTRLSIL.

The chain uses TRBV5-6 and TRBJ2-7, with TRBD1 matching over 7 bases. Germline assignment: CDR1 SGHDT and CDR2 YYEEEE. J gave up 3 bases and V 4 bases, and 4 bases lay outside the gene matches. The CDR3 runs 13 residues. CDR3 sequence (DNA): TGTGCCAGCAGCCGGGACAGACTCTACGAGCAGTACTTC. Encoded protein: CASSRDRLYEQYF.

CDR3 residues: CASSSGGGTYGYTF. The CDR3, as DNA: TGTGCCAGCAGTTCTGGTGGGGGGACCTATGGCTACACCTTC. The rearrangement links TRBV5-4 to TRBJ1-2; D perhaps matches TRBD1 (5 bases). The CDR3 has 14 residues. Trimming pared 5 bases from V and 4 bases from J, leaving 15 bases between. Germline CDR1 is SGHNT and CDR2 is YYREEE (reference sequence).

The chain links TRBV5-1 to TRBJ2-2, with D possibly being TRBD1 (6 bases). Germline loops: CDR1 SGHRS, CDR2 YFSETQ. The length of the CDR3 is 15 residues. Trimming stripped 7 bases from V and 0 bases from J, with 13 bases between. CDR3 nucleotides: TGCGCCAGCCACCCAGGGGACCCGAACACCGGGGAGCTGTTTTTT. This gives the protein CASHPGDPNTGELFF.